The 30 T cell receptor beta chains below were found in one sample sequenced in a study of shared clonotypes between healthy human individuals. The repertoire was sequenced with immunoSEQ multiplex PCR; TCRdb's copy has only in-frame clones and lacks some. Of millions of clones listed, 93% are singletons. Specimen: naive CD4+ T cells from PBMCs. Regarding subset: CD45RA+ positively selected. Every receptor here comes from a man in his late teens or twenties in good health. Some clones in this sample may be carry-over from other donors' samples.

The chain uses TRBV2 and TRBJ2-1; TRBD2 agrees at 9 bases. After removal of 7 bases from V and 4 bases from J, the junction contained 11 bases not matched to a gene. Germline V gene lookup returns CDR1 SNHLY and CDR2 FYNNEI. The CDR3 runs 16 residues. The CDR3 nucleotides are TGTGCCAGCAACCGACTAGCGGAAACACCTTACAATGAGCAGTTCTTC. Protein: CASNRLAETPYNEQFF.

The chain has TRBV5-4 and TRBJ2-1, with unresolved D. Germline-derived CDR1 and CDR2 are SGHNT and YYREEE (reference sequence). Trimming stripped 0 bases from V and 8 bases from J, with 12 bases between. The CDR3 has 14 residues. The chain's CDR3 is CASSLAKGTDEQFF. The CDR3, as DNA: TGTGCCAGCAGCTTGGCCAAGGGTACCGATGAGCAGTTCTTC.

V usage is TRBV6-1 and J usage is TRBJ1-4; 11 bases agree with TRBD1. CDR3 length: 15 residues. V gave up 5 bases and J gave up 8 bases; unmatched junction bases: 7. Germline CDR1 MNHNS, CDR2 SASEGT. In DNA form, the CDR3 reads TGTGCCAGCAGTTCCGGGGGACAGGGGGTCGAAAAACTGTTTTTT. It yields the protein CASSSGGQGVEKLFF.

This clone was picked up one time. The chain combines TRBV18 with TRBJ1-2; maybe TRBD1 (6 bases). V gave up 1 base and J gave up 2 bases, with 17 bases separating them. Germline CDR1 and CDR2: KGHSH and LQKENI. The CDR3 runs 17 residues. CDR3 sequence (DNA): TGTGCCAGCTCACCACGGATGGAGGCAGGGGCAAACTATGGCTACACCTTC. It yields the protein CASSPRMEAGANYGYTF.

Remarks on this clone: Other nucleotide sequences in the sample specify the same CDR3. V usage is TRBV5-1 and J usage is TRBJ2-1; D gene ambiguous. The CDR3 sequence is 15 residues long. The ends were cut back, 1 base at V and 0 bases at J, with 8 bases in the middle. The germline CDR1 and CDR2 sequences are SGHRS and YFSETQ. The CDR3 DNA is TGCGCCAGCAGCTTGACTGTTAGCTCCTACAATGAGCAGTTCTTC. Encoded protein: CASSLTVSSYNEQFF.

This clone was detected only once. The chain uses TRBV15 and TRBJ2-7, with 8 bases matching TRBD1. J lost 2 bases, V lost 5 bases, and 8 bases had no gene match. CDR3 length: 15 amino acids. Germline lookup yields CDR1 LNHNV and CDR2 YYDKDF (reference sequence). In DNA form, the CDR3 reads TGTGCCACCAGCGCCTATGGACAGGGTCCCTACGAGCAGTACTTC. As protein: CATSAYGQGPYEQYF.

The chain couples TRBV6-5 to TRBJ2-3; either TRBD1 or TRBD2 may fit D (5 bases each). The germline gives CDR1 MNHEY, CDR2 SVGAGI. V lost 3 bases, J lost 9 bases, and 10 bases lay in between. There are 12 residues in the CDR3. The CDR3 region is CASSYRGGTQYF. In DNA form, the CDR3 reads TGTGCCAGCAGTTATCGGGGCGGGACGCAGTATTTT.

The chain is built from TRBV30 and TRBJ1-2; TRBD1 matches 7 bases. V gave up 3 bases and J gave up 4 bases; unmatched junction bases: 8. The CDR3 extends over 14 amino acids. The germline V gene has CDR1 GTSNPN and CDR2 SVGIG (reference sequence). CDR3 DNA: TGTGCCTGGAGAGCAGGGGGTGAAGGCTATGGCTACACCTTC. Protein sequence: CAWRAGGEGYGYTF.

The gene calls are TRBV6-5 and TRBJ1-5; D gene unclear. Per the germline V gene, CDR1 is MNHEY and CDR2 is SVGAGI. This CDR3 spans 13 amino acids. The ends were cut back, 6 bases at V and 7 bases at J, with 13 bases in the middle. CDR3 sequence reads: CASSGIGRQPQHF. The CDR3, as DNA: TGTGCCAGCAGCGGAATCGGAAGGCAGCCCCAGCATTTT.

This clone was seen only a few times. The rearrangement joins TRBV2 to TRBJ2-7; the D is unclear. CDR1 and CDR2 from the germline V gene are SNHLY and FYNNEI. Trimming removed 8 bases from V and 3 bases from J, with 14 bases in between. The CDR3 totals 13 residues. CDR3 sequence: CASQDVLYYEQYF. CDR3 DNA sequence: TGTGCCAGCCAAGACGTACTGTACTACGAGCAGTACTTC.

V is TRBV19 and J is TRBJ1-1, with 9 bases aligning to TRBD1. This CDR3 is 14 amino acids long. The V gene's germline CDR1 is LNHDA and CDR2 SQIVND (reference sequence). Germline trimming cut 6 bases from V and 3 bases from J; bases unmatched to any gene: 5. The CDR3 sequence is CASRPTGGYTEAFF. As DNA, the CDR3 is TGTGCCAGTAGACCCACAGGGGGCTACACTGAAGCTTTCTTT.

The chain employs TRBV29-1 and TRBJ1-2; D call uncertain. The V end lost 5 bases, the J end lost 6 bases, and 16 bases lay between the germline ends. Germline CDR1 and CDR2: SQVTM and ANQGSEA. The CDR3 totals 13 residues. CDR3: CSVLTDPPNGYTF. The CDR3 nucleotides are TGCAGCGTTCTGACGGATCCCCCGAATGGCTACACCTTC.

This chain uses TRBV28 with TRBJ1-5; 7 bases align to TRBD1. There are 14 residues in the CDR3. Germline values: CDR1 MDHEN, CDR2 SYDVKM. Losses at the gene ends were 5 bases for V and 6 bases for J; bases not matched to a gene: 7. The CDR3 nucleotides read TGTGCCAGCAGTCTATACAGGGGATTTCAGCCCCAGCATTTT. Residues: CASSLYRGFQPQHF.

As regards this clone: Other DNA sequences within the sample encode an identical CDR3. The chain employs TRBV9 and TRBJ1-5; D perhaps matches TRBD1 (5 bases). Trimming shortened V by 0 bases and J by 1 base, and 5 bases separated the two germline ends. CDR1 is SGDLS and CDR2 is YYNGEE in the germline V gene. The length of the CDR3 is 14 residues. CDR3 in amino acids: CASSVGQSNQPQHF. The DNA for the CDR3 is TGTGCCAGCAGCGTAGGACAGAGCAATCAGCCCCAGCATTTT.

This chain uses TRBV11-3 with TRBJ2-2; possible D gene TRBD1, 6 bases. With 5 bases removed from V and 0 bases from J, the gap between germline ends came to 10 bases. The germline V gene has CDR1 SGHNT and CDR2 YENEEA. CDR3 length: 15 residues. The CDR3 nucleotides are TGTGCCAGCAGCGAGCAGGGGTCGAACACCGGGGAGCTGTTTTTT. Translating gives CASSEQGSNTGELFF.

The chain uses TRBV7-2 and TRBJ2-7, with D possibly matching TRBD1 (6 bases). V lost 6 bases to trimming and J lost 4 bases, with 16 bases between them. The germline V gene has CDR1 SGHTA and CDR2 FQGNSA. The CDR3 is 14 residues long. The CDR3 loop reads CASRRQVAAYEQYF. As DNA, the CDR3 is TGTGCCAGCAGAAGACAGGTCGCGGCATACGAGCAGTACTTC.

The chain has TRBV6-5 and TRBJ2-1; D gene uncertain. With 5 bases removed from V and 9 bases from J, the gap between germline ends came to 14 bases. This CDR3 contains 13 residues. The germline V gene has CDR1 MNHEY and CDR2 SVGAGI. CDR3 in amino acids: CASSQSRYTEQFF. The CDR3 nucleotides read TGTGCCAGCAGTCAGTCCCGGTATACTGAGCAGTTCTTC.

The chain is built from TRBV10-1 and TRBJ2-1; D is perhaps TRBD2 (7 bases). Germline V gene sequence: CDR1 WNHNN, CDR2 SYGVQD (reference sequence). The CDR3 spans 17 residues. The V gene lost 5 bases and the J gene lost 0 bases, with 17 bases spanning the gap. The CDR3 loop is CASSTGRGRHSYNEQFF. The CDR3 nucleotides are TGCGCCAGCAGTACCGGGCGGGGGCGACACTCCTACAATGAGCAGTTCTTC.

CDR3 sequence reads: CASSPYPDLPEAFF. CDR3 coding DNA: TGTGCCAGCAGTCCTTACCCCGATCTTCCCGAAGCTTTCTTT. The V gene is TRBV27, the J gene TRBJ1-1; no firm D call. Trimming cost V 5 bases and J 8 bases, with 18 bases left between them. CDR3 size: 14 residues. Germline loops: CDR1 MNHEY, CDR2 SMNVEV (reference sequence).

The J gene is TRBJ2-1, the V gene TRBV6-5; D ambiguous. The CDR3 sequence is 14 residues long. Trimming took 5 bases from V and 5 from J, leaving 13 bases between them. The germline CDR1 and CDR2 sequences are MNHEY and SVGAGI. CDR3 DNA sequence: TGTGCCAGCAGTAGGCCCAATTCTAACAATGAGCAGTTCTTC. Translating it yields CASSRPNSNNEQFF.

This clone showed up just once. This chain links TRBV5-4 with TRBJ1-4; the D is unclear. Trimming left V 5 bases short and J 7 bases short, with 15 bases between. This CDR3 contains 14 residues. CDR1 is SGHNT and CDR2 is YYREEE in the germline V gene (reference sequence). The CDR3 loop is CASRGPPAGEKLFF. CDR3 bases: TGTGCCAGCAGGGGTCCTCCGGCGGGTGAAAAACTGTTTTTT. The complete variable domain, with remaining parts taken from reference TRBV5-4 and TRBJ1-4, reads ETGVTQSPTHLIKTRGQQVTLRCSSQSGHNTVSWYQQALGQGPQFIFQYYREEENGRGNFPPRFSGLQFPNYSSELNVNALELDDSALYLCASRGPPAGEKLFFGSGTQLSVL.

This clone was recorded only once. This chain connects TRBV5-8 to TRBJ2-1; the D is unclear. The CDR3 runs to 16 residues. Trimming stripped 0 bases from V and 4 bases from J, with 14 bases between. Germline CDR1 and CDR2: SGHTS and YDEGEE. Here the CDR3 reads CASSLEGFPLYNEQFF. The DNA for the CDR3 is TGTGCCAGCAGCTTGGAAGGGTTCCCACTATACAATGAGCAGTTCTTC. The full variable domain, in which reference TRBV5-8 and TRBJ2-1 provide the parts outside the CDR3, is EAGVTQSPTHLIKTRGQQATLRCSPISGHTSVYWYQQALGLGLQFLLWYDEGEERNRGNFPPRFSGRQFPNYSSELNVNALELEDSALYLCASSLEGFPLYNEQFFGPGTRLTVL.

The V call is TRBV6-6, the J call TRBJ1-2; D remains ambiguous. With 2 bases removed from V and 4 bases from J, the gap between germline ends came to 14 bases. Germline assignment: CDR1 MNHNY and CDR2 SVGAGI (reference sequence). The CDR3 has 15 amino acids. DNA for the CDR3: TGTGCCAGCAGTTACACCCCCAGCACTCTCTATGGCTACACCTTC. This encodes CASSYTPSTLYGYTF.

This chain joins TRBV11-1 and TRBJ1-1; possible D gene TRBD1, 5 bases. V lost 5 bases and J lost 3, with 13 bases in between. The CDR3 runs 14 residues. Germline V lookup: CDR1 SGHAT, CDR2 FQDESV (reference sequence). The CDR3 protein is CASSQRGGDTEAFF. CDR3 bases: TGTGCCAGCAGCCAGAGGGGAGGGGACACTGAAGCTTTCTTT. Based on the CDR3 plus reference TRBV11-1 and TRBJ1-1, the full variable domain is EAEVAQSPRYKITEKSQAVAFWCDPISGHATLYWYRQILGQGPELLVQFQDESVVDDSQLPKDRFSAERLKGVDSTLKIQPAELGDSAMYLCASSQRGGDTEAFFGQGTRLTVV.

V is TRBV28 and J is TRBJ2-7; 10 bases agree with TRBD1. V was clipped by 6 bases and J by 3 bases; unmatched bases: 11. Germline-derived CDR1 and CDR2 are MDHEN and SYDVKM. CDR3 length equals 16 residues. The CDR3 DNA sequence: TGTGCCAGCAGCCCTTCGGGACAGGGGCCTTACTACGAGCAGTACTTC. This gives the protein CASSPSGQGPYYEQYF.

Turning to this clone: Other DNA sequences in this specimen translate into the identical CDR3. The V gene is TRBV2, the J gene TRBJ1-5, with unresolved D. This CDR3 is built from 13 residues. Germline V gene sequence: CDR1 SNHLY, CDR2 FYNNEI. V lost 4 bases to trimming and J lost 5 bases, with 9 bases between them. This CDR3 reads CASSGGLDQPQHF. For the CDR3, the DNA is TGTGCCAGCAGTGGGGGTTTGGATCAGCCCCAGCATTTT.

The V gene is TRBV18, the J gene TRBJ1-1, with 12 bases matching TRBD1. Germline lookup yields CDR1 KGHSH and CDR2 LQKENI. V was pared by 2 bases and J by 0 bases, with 10 bases of the junction left unmatched. The CDR3 runs 19 residues. The CDR3 DNA reads as TGTGCCAGCTCACCAAAAATACCGGGACAGGGGGCTATGAACACTGAAGCTTTCTTT. Protein sequence: CASSPKIPGQGAMNTEAFF.

The V call is TRBV4-3, the J call TRBJ2-1; D tentatively fits TRBD1 or TRBD2 (5 bases each). The CDR3 contains 14 residues. V was cut by 4 bases and J by 8 bases, with 15 bases left in between. CDR1 LGHNA and CDR2 YSLEER come from the germline V gene. CDR3 in amino acids: CASSRGYLGDEQFF. Here the CDR3 DNA reads TGCGCCAGCAGCCGGGGGTACCTCGGCGATGAGCAGTTCTTC.

This rearrangement joins TRBV6-5 to TRBJ1-1; 7 positions agree with TRBD1. CDR3 length equals 14 residues. In germline, CDR1 is MNHEY, CDR2 SVGAGI. V shed 5 bases, J shed 4 bases, and the junction held 7 bases outside the gene matches. The CDR3 is CASSPDREATEAFF. The CDR3 DNA reads as TGTGCCAGCAGTCCCGACAGGGAGGCCACTGAAGCTTTCTTT.

Remarks on this clone: Different DNA sequences within this sample yield the same CDR3. The V call is TRBV5-1, the J call TRBJ2-7, with D perhaps TRBD2 (6 bases). Trimming shortened V by 0 bases and J by 3 bases, and 13 bases separated the two germline ends. The CDR3 covers 15 residues. Germline assignment: CDR1 SGHRS and CDR2 YFSETQ. The CDR3 spells CASSLGGTGVYEQYF. Written as DNA, the CDR3 is TGCGCCAGCAGCTTGGGTGGGACGGGGGTCTACGAGCAGTACTTC.